These 5 T cell receptor beta chains share one sample of origin, sequenced in a study of blood T cell repertoires in COVID-19. TCRdb keeps only in-frame clones here, not all; method: immunoSEQ multiplex PCR. The table records more than 200,000 clones, more than 70% of them present only once. Specimen: peripheral blood. Every receptor here comes from a woman in her twenties or thirties with COVID-19, enrolled during active disease.

V usage is TRBV11-3 and J usage is TRBJ2-2; a weak D match, TRBD1 (5 bases). This CDR3 contains 14 residues. Germline V gene lookup returns CDR1 SGHNT and CDR2 YENEEA. Trimming cost V 3 bases and J 1 base, with 6 bases left between them. This chain's CDR3 is CASSFDRNTGELFF. The DNA for the CDR3 is TGTGCCAGCAGCTTCGACAGGAACACCGGGGAGCTGTTTTTT. Full variable domain (missing parts from reference TRBV11-3 and TRBJ2-2): EAGVVQSPRYKIIEKKQPVAFWCNPISGHNTLYWYLQNLGQGPELLIRYENEEAVDDSQLPKDRFSAERLKGVDSTLKIQPAELGDSAVYLCASSFDRNTGELFFGEGSRLTVL.

The genes are TRBV14 and TRBJ1-6, with a possible D match to TRBD1 (6 bases). V lost 0 bases and J lost 10, with 13 bases in between. The CDR3 contains 15 residues. From germline, CDR1 is SGHDN and CDR2 FVKESK. CDR3 coding DNA: TGTGCCAGCAGCCAAGATGGGGGCGCAGGATCACCCCTCCACTTT. It codes for CASSQDGGAGSPLHF.

This chain connects TRBV11-2 to TRBJ2-1; tentative D call: TRBD2 (5 bases). With 3 bases removed from V and 2 bases from J, the gap between germline ends came to 11 bases. The CDR3 is 15 residues long. The germline gives CDR1 SGHAT, CDR2 FQNNGV. This CDR3 is CASSFQRRPYNEQFF. The CDR3 DNA reads TGTGCCAGCAGCTTCCAGCGGAGACCCTACAATGAGCAGTTCTTC.

The V gene is TRBV4-3, the J gene TRBJ1-3; TRBD1 agrees at 11 bases. CDR1 LGHNA and CDR2 YSLEER come from the germline V gene. Losses at the gene ends were 3 bases for V and 3 bases for J; bases not matched to a gene: 7. The CDR3 runs to 17 residues. This CDR3 is CASSQGPGTGGGNTIYF. The CDR3 DNA follows: TGCGCCAGCAGCCAGGGACCCGGGACAGGGGGTGGAAACACCATATATTTT.

The CDR3 here is CASSRDRLDTEAFF. The DNA of the CDR3 is TGTGCCAGCAGTCGGGACAGACTGGACACTGAAGCTTTCTTT. The rearrangement uses TRBV27 and TRBJ1-1, with 7 positions matching TRBD1. Germline trimming cut 5 bases from V and 3 bases from J; bases unmatched to any gene: 6. Germline CDR1 is MNHEY and CDR2 is SMNVEV (reference sequence). The CDR3 runs 14 residues.